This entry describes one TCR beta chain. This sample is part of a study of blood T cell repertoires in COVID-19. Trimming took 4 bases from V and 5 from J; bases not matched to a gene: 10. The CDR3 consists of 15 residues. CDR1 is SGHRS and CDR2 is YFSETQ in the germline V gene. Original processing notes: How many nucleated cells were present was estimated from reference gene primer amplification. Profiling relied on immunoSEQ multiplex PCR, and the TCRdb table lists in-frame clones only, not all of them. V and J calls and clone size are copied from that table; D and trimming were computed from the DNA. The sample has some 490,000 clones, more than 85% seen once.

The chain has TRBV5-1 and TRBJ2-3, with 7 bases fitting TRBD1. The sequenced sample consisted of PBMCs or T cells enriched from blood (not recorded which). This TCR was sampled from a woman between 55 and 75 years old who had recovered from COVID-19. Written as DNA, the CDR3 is TGCGCCAGCAGCGCCCAGGGACAGAGAGGAGATACGCAGTATTTT. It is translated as CASSAQGQRGDTQYF.